This TCR beta chain appears in the sequencing data of a study of naive and memory T cell subsets. Germline assignment: CDR1 MNHEY and CDR2 SVGAGI. The CDR3 is made up of 15 amino acids. V dropped 0 bases and J dropped 7 bases, with 10 bases sitting between them. RNA was extracted from 2 to 2.5 ml of whole blood of healthy adults. An oligonucleotide containing a UMI was ligated to the 3' end of TCR cDNA. Reverse transcription used DNase-treated unsorted total RNA, aiming for roughly 1 to 1,100 ng. Reverse transcription of blood and skin TCR RNA was primed at alpha and beta constant regions. Ligated cDNA underwent four rounds of PCR with nested alpha and beta constant region primers and SP2. TCRdb reprocessed the 5' RACE reads with MiXCR, giving one entry per CDR3 protein. The table has over 25,000 distinct CDR3 sequences, less than 25% seen once. There are a few counts of this clonotype.

The gene calls are TRBV6-5 and TRBJ1-6; TRBD1 is a possible D gene (6 bases). This TCR was recovered from a female donor in good health. The CDR3 region has the DNA TGTGCCAGCAGTTACTCGTCACAGGGAAATTCACCCCTCCACTTT. It specifies CASSYSSQGNSPLHF.